The TCR beta chain described here comes from a study of blood T cell repertoires in COVID-19. Study-level background: The samples span acute and convalescent COVID-19 from the United States, Italy and Spain.

Original data processing: Nucleated cell counts were estimated from reference gene primer amplification. This table comes from immunoSEQ multiplex PCR, and its TCRdb copy is limited to in-frame clones, with some not included. The DNA gave D and trimming, while V, J and clone size come from that table. The sample carries over 90,000 clones, 84% recorded once. V gave up 2 bases and J gave up 12 bases, with 16 bases separating them. Germline CDR1 LGHDT, CDR2 YNNKEL (reference sequence). The CDR3 loop spans 13 amino acids. This chain connects TRBV3-1 (or the pseudogene TRBV3-2) to TRBJ1-2, with a tentative D call TRBD1 (6 bases). The receptor was derived from a human donor in a cohort sampled during active or convalescent COVID-19. The specimen sequenced was peripheral blood. CDR3 nucleotides: TGTGCCAGCAGCCAACAGCCGGGACAAGGCCACACCTTC. Its translation: CASSQQPGQGHTF.